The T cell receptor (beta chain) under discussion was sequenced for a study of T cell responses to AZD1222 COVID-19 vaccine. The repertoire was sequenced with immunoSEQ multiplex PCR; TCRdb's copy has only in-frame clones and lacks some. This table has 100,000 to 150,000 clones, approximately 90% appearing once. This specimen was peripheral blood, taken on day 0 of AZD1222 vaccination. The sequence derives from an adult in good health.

Written as DNA, the CDR3 is TGTGCCAGCAGTTTCGACAGGGGCGCGAACACCGGGGAGCTGTTTTTT. Amino acid sequence: CASSFDRGANTGELFF. The genes are TRBV27 and TRBJ2-2, with 8 positions matching TRBD1. CDR3 length: 16 amino acids. V lost 3 bases and J lost 0; bases outside the gene matches: 3. CDR1 MNHEY and CDR2 SMNVEV come from the germline V gene (reference sequence).